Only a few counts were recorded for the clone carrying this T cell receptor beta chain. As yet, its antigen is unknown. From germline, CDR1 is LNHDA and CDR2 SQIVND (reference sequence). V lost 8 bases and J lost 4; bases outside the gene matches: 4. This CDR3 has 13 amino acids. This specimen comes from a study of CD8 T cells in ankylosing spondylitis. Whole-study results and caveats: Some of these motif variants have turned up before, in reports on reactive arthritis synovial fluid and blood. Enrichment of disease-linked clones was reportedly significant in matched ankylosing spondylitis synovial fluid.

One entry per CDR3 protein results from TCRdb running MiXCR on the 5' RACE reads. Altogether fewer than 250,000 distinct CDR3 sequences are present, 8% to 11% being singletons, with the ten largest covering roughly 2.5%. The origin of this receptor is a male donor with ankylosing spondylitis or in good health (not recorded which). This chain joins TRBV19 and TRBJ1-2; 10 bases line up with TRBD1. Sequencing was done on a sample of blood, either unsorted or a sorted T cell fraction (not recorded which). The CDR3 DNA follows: TGTGCCAGTGGCCGGGACAGGGGCTATGGCTACACCTTC. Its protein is CASGRDRGYGYTF.